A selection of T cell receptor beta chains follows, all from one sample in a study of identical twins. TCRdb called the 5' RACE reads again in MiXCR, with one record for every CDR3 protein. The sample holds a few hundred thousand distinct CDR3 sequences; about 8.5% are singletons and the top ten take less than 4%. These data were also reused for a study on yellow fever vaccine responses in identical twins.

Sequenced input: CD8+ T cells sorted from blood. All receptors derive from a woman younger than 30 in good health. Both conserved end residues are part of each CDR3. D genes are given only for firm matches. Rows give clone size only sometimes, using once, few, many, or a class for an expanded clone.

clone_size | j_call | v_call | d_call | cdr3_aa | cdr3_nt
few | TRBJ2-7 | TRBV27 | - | CASSLRGGGLYEQYF | TGTGCCAGCAGTTTACGGGGTGGGGGACTCTACGAGCAGTACTTC
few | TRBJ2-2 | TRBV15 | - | CATSREGQNTGELFF | TGTGCCACCAGCAGAGAGGGACAGAACACCGGGGAGCTGTTTTTT
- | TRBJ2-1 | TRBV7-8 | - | CASSLLGPEDNEQFF | TGTGCCAGCAGCTTACTGGGGCCTGAAGACAATGAGCAGTTCTTC
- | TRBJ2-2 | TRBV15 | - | CATSPILDSGRPANTGELFF | TGTGCCACCAGCCCCATCTTAGACTCGGGTCGCCCTGCGAACACCGGGGAGCTGTTTTTT
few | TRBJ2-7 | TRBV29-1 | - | CSVETGPYEQYF | TGCAGCGTAGAGACAGGTCCCTACGAGCAGTACTTC
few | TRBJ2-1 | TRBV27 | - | CASKAGQLYNEQFF | TGTGCCAGCAAGGCGGGACAGTTGTACAATGAGCAGTTCTTC
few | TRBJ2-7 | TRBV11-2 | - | CASSPPLATYEQYF | TGTGCCAGCAGCCCCCCCCTAGCGACCTACGAGCAGTACTTC
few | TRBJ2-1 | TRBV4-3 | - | CASSQGTGGRHNEQFF | TGCGCCAGCAGCCAAGGTACCGGGGGGCGACACAATGAGCAGTTCTTC
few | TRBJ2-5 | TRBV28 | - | CASSAQDSRQETQYF | TGTGCCAGCAGTGCCCAGGACAGTCGGCAAGAGACCCAGTACTTC
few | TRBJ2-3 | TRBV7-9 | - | CASSLGRQIINTDTQYF | TGTGCCAGCAGCTTAGGCCGCCAGATAATCAACACAGATACGCAGTATTTT
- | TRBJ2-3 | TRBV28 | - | CASSRGMASDTQYF | TGTGCCAGCAGTCGGGGGATGGCCTCAGATACGCAGTATTTT
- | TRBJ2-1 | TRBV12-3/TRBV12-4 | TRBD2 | CASSGGGGYNEQFF | TGTGCCAGCAGTGGGGGGGGAGGGTACAATGAGCAGTTCTTC
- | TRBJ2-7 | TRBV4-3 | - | CASSQDRDSIYEQYF | TGCGCCAGCAGCCAAGACCGGGACTCCATATACGAGCAGTACTTC
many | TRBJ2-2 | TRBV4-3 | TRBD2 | CASGLTSGAGELFF | TGCGCCAGCGGACTGACTAGCGGGGCCGGGGAGCTGTTTTTT
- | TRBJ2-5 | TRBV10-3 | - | CAISGSEVHADQETQYF | TGTGCCATCAGTGGATCAGAGGTCCACGCAGATCAAGAGACCCAGTACTTC
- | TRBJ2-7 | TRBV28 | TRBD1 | CASSSWTGVIDEQYF | TGTGCCAGCAGTTCCTGGACAGGGGTTATCGACGAGCAGTACTTC
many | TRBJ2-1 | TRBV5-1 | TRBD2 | CASTPGLAGGLVDNEQFF | TGCGCCAGCACCCCCGGACTAGCGGGGGGATTAGTCGACAATGAGCAGTTCTTC
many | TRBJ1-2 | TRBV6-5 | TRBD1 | CASRLDRGDGYTF | TGTGCCAGCAGACTCGACAGGGGTGATGGCTACACCTTC
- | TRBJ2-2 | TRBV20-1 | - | CSAREISTSGELFF | TGCAGTGCTAGAGAAATAAGTACGTCGGGGGAGCTGTTTTTT
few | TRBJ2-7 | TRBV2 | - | CASTIGGHSGF | TGTGCCAGCACCATAGGGGGACACAGCGGCTTC
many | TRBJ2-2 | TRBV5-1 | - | CASSLSPYGGRTGELFF | TGCGCCAGCAGCTTGAGCCCCTACGGGGGCAGGACCGGGGAGCTGTTTTTT
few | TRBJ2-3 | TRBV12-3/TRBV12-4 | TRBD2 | CASSPGLAGGAGGTDTQYF | TGTGCCAGCAGTCCCGGACTAGCGGGGGGAGCCGGGGGGACAGATACGCAGTATTTT
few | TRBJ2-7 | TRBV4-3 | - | CASSQATSPYEQYF | TGCGCCAGCAGCCAAGCCACTAGCCCATACGAGCAGTACTTC